What follows are 28 T cell receptor beta chains derived from one specimen sequenced in a study of CD8 T cells in Susac syndrome. Reverse transcription of about 0.5 to 1 ug RNA was carried out with random hexamers. TCRdb ran MiXCR on the immunoSEQ multiplex PCR reads and lists one entry per CDR3 protein. Of about 130,000 distinct CDR3 sequences in the sample, 90% to 95% were seen once. The source material was CD8+ T cells from PBMCs. These receptor sequences come from a human donor with Susac syndrome.

The V call is TRBV18, the J call TRBJ2-1, with 11 bases identical to TRBD2. CDR3 length: 15 residues. The V segment lost 3 bases and the J segment 6 bases; nucleotides outside the gene matches: 4. The germline V gene encodes CDR1 KGHSH and CDR2 LQKENI. The CDR3 DNA sequence: TGTGCCAGCTCACCGGGACTAGCGGCCTCCAATGAGCAGTTCTTC. It specifies CASSPGLAASNEQFF.

The chain carries TRBV12-3 or TRBV12-4 and TRBJ2-5, with 10 bases aligning to TRBD1. Losses at the gene ends were 5 bases for V and 4 bases for J; bases not matched to a gene: 10. This CDR3 spans 16 amino acids. CDR3 loop: CASSSRDRGRRETQYF. The CDR3 DNA is TGTGCCAGCAGTAGCCGGGACAGGGGACGTAGAGAGACCCAGTACTTC.

The CDR3 nucleotides are TGTGCCAGCAGCCAAGATGTCTCCTACGAGCAGTACTTC. Its protein product is CASSQDVSYEQYF. The chain has TRBV4-2 and TRBJ2-7; D is ambiguous. Germline CDR1 reads LGHNA; CDR2 reads YNFKEQ. The V end lost 0 bases, the J end lost 0 bases, and 3 bases lay between the germline ends. The CDR3 length is 13 residues.

The rearrangement joins TRBV30 to TRBJ1-5; no reliable D call. The CDR3 extends over 15 amino acids. Deletions cut 0 bases from V and 1 base from J, with 10 bases between. Per the germline V gene, CDR1 is GTSNPN and CDR2 is SVGIG (reference sequence). This chain's CDR3 is CAWSVRAVSNQPQHF. DNA of the CDR3: TGTGCCTGGAGTGTAAGGGCAGTGAGCAATCAGCCCCAGCATTTT.

The gene calls are TRBV7-9 and TRBJ2-7; D unresolved. The CDR3 covers 14 residues. Per the germline V gene, CDR1 is SEHNR and CDR2 is FQNEAQ (reference sequence). V lost 0 bases and J 2 bases, leaving 8 bases between the germline ends. Here the CDR3 DNA reads TGTGCCAGCAGCTTAGCGAGATACGCCTACGAGCAGTACTTC. This translates into CASSLARYAYEQYF.

The rearrangement joins TRBV15 to TRBJ1-3; D is perhaps TRBD1 (6 bases). Trimming took off 1 base at V and 8 bases at J, with 18 bases between the two ends. CDR3 length: 16 residues. Germline loops: CDR1 LNHNV, CDR2 YYDKDF (reference sequence). In DNA, the CDR3 is TGTGCCACCAGCAGAGTAAGATCGGGGGCGACGGACACCATATATTTT. Protein: CATSRVRSGATDTIYF.

This chain joins TRBV7-9 and TRBJ2-7; a weak D match, TRBD1 (6 bases). Germline-derived CDR1 and CDR2 are SEHNR and FQNEAQ (reference sequence). Trimming took off 5 bases at V and 4 bases at J, with 27 bases between the two ends. The CDR3 extends over 18 amino acids. The CDR3 here is CASSNVDGAGVGGYEQYF. The DNA for the CDR3 is TGTGCCAGCAGCAACGTCGACGGGGCAGGGGTTGGAGGTTACGAGCAGTACTTC.

The chain recombines TRBV4-2 with TRBJ2-7; 8 bases line up with TRBD2. Per germline, CDR1 LGHNA and CDR2 YNFKEQ. Losses at the gene ends were 0 bases for V and 4 bases for J; bases not matched to a gene: 14. The CDR3 has 18 residues. As DNA, the CDR3 is TGTGCCAGCAGCCAAGACGCCGGCGGGGCGGGGGGCGGATACGAGCAGTACTTC. Amino acid sequence: CASSQDAGGAGGGYEQYF.

The rearrangement uses TRBV5-6 and TRBJ1-2, with a weak D call TRBD1 (5 bases). This CDR3 has 15 amino acids. CDR1 is SGHDT and CDR2 is YYEEEE in the germline V gene. Trimming left V 4 bases short and J 7 bases short, with 20 bases between. DNA for the CDR3: TGTGCCAGCAGCCACGGGACCCTCGGTGGCGCTGGCTACACCTTC. Amino acid sequence: CASSHGTLGGAGYTF. The whole variable domain, remainder taken from reference TRBV5-6 and TRBJ1-2, is DAGVTQSPTHLIKTRGQQVTLRCSPKSGHDTVSWYQQALGQGPQFIFQYYEEEERQRGNFPDRFSGHQFPNYSSELNVNALLLGDSALYLCASSHGTLGGAGYTFGSGTRLTVV.

The chain couples TRBV29-1 to TRBJ1-1; a possible D gene is TRBD1 (5 bases). CDR1 and CDR2 (germline): SQVTM, ANQGSEA. The CDR3 is 11 amino acids. Trimming removed 5 bases at V and 7 bases at J, with 11 bases between. In nucleotides, the CDR3 is TGCAGCGTTACGCAGGGAAGTGAAGCTTTCTTT. Translation gives CSVTQGSEAFF.

This rearrangement joins TRBV5-6 to TRBJ2-1, with 7 bases aligning to TRBD2. Per the germline V gene, CDR1 is SGHDT and CDR2 is YYEEEE. Germline trimming cut 4 bases from V and 4 bases from J; bases unmatched to any gene: 26. This CDR3 contains 21 residues. The CDR3 sequence is CASSPPGVATFGAGGYNEQFF. CDR3 sequence (DNA): TGTGCCAGCAGCCCTCCTGGGGTAGCAACGTTTGGCGCCGGGGGGTACAATGAGCAGTTCTTC.

The rearrangement joins TRBV20-1 to TRBJ2-7; 9 positions match TRBD1. CDR3 length: 13 residues. Germline CDR1 reads DFQATT; CDR2 reads SNEGSKA (reference sequence). Trimming removed 2 bases from V and 3 bases from J; junction bases left unmatched: 2. CDR3 region: CSARRDRDYEQYF. CDR3 in DNA: TGCAGTGCTAGAAGGGACAGGGACTACGAGCAGTACTTC.

This clonotype was observed once. The chain links TRBV20-1 to TRBJ1-1; 8 bases align to TRBD1. Germline loops: CDR1 DFQATT, CDR2 SNEGSKA (reference sequence). J gave up 4 bases and V 3 bases, and 10 bases lay outside the gene matches. The CDR3 contains 15 residues. CDR3 DNA sequence: TGCAGTGCTAGTGGACAGGGATTAGAGGGCACTGAAGCTTTCTTT. It encodes CSASGQGLEGTEAFF.

With respect to this clonotype: An end of the junction differs from the germline gene, which may be a read error. The V gene is TRBV7-7, the J gene TRBJ2-5, with D unresolved. The CDR3 is made up of 13 amino acids. The germline gives CDR1 SSHAT, CDR2 FNYEAQ (reference sequence). CDR3 amino acids: CASSLGDWETQYF. The DNA for the CDR3 is TGTGCTAGCAGCTTAGGCGACTGGGAGACCCAGTACTTC.

This chain connects TRBV3-1 to TRBJ1-1; weak D call: TRBD1 (6 bases). The length of the CDR3 is 16 residues. Germline CDR1 LGHDT, CDR2 YNNKEL (reference sequence). With 0 bases removed from V and 4 bases from J, the gap between germline ends came to 15 bases. Written as DNA, the CDR3 is TGTGCCAGCAGCCAAGATTCAGGGGCGGCAGGCACTGAAGCTTTCTTT. Translating it yields CASSQDSGAAGTEAFF.

The V call is TRBV20-1, the J call TRBJ2-1, with 9 bases identical to TRBD2. This CDR3 has 20 residues. Germline CDR1 and CDR2: DFQATT and SNEGSKA (reference sequence). The ends lost 4 bases at V and 0 bases at J; junction bases unmatched: 19. The CDR3 spells CSANGLAGETLPSSYNEQFF. CDR3 bases: TGCAGTGCTAATGGGTTAGCGGGAGAGACCCTTCCTAGCTCCTACAATGAGCAGTTCTTC.

This clonotype has only a few counts. This chain links TRBV6-6 with TRBJ2-5; 7 nucleotides align to TRBD2. Looked up from germline, CDR1 is MNHNY and CDR2 is SVGAGI (reference sequence). The CDR3 loop spans 13 amino acids. The J segment lost 4 bases and the V segment lost 3 bases, leaving 2 bases of the junction unmatched. CDR3 amino acids: CASSYSGGETQYF. In DNA form, the CDR3 reads TGTGCCAGCAGTTATTCGGGGGGAGAGACCCAGTACTTC.

The rearrangement links TRBV25-1 to TRBJ1-6, with D hard to call. The CDR3 runs to 17 residues. Deletions cut 1 base from V and 0 bases from J, with 10 bases between. Germline V CDR1 and CDR2: MGHDK, SYGVNS. CDR3 sequence: CASSELEGSSYNSPLHF. In nucleotides, the CDR3 is TGTGCCAGCAGTGAATTGGAGGGCAGCTCCTATAATTCACCCCTCCACTTT.

The chain carries TRBV9 and TRBJ1-2, with D maybe TRBD1 (6 bases). V shed 3 bases and J shed 6 bases, with 15 bases lying between them. The CDR3 totals 14 residues. Germline CDR1 is SGDLS and CDR2 is YYNGEE. Here the CDR3 reads CASSATQGSDGYTF. DNA for the CDR3: TGTGCCAGCAGCGCAACACAGGGATCGGATGGCTACACCTTC.

The chain uses TRBV6-5 and TRBJ1-2; D unresolved. The V end was cut by 0 bases, the J end by 3 bases, with 8 bases between. The CDR3 consists of 14 residues. The germline gives CDR1 MNHEY, CDR2 SVGAGI. The CDR3 nucleotides are TGTGCCAGCAGTTACTCCGGTGGGGACTATGGCTACACCTTC. Protein product: CASSYSGGDYGYTF.

The rearrangement uses TRBV9 and TRBJ2-1; D is unresolved. The CDR3 extends over 12 amino acids. CDR1 and CDR2 from the germline V gene are SGDLS and YYNGEE. The V and J ends lost 5 bases and 6 bases respectively, with 9 bases between them. For the CDR3, the DNA is TGTGCCAGCAGTTTGTCTCCCAATGAGCAGTTCTTC. Residues: CASSLSPNEQFF.

This chain connects TRBV7-9 to TRBJ2-7; D unclear. CDR1 and CDR2 from the germline V gene are SEHNR and FQNEAQ (reference sequence). The CDR3 contains 14 residues. The ends were cut back, 5 bases at V and 2 bases at J, with 13 bases in the middle. The CDR3 DNA is TGTGCCAGCAGCCCCCGTGGCAGAACCTACGAGCAGTACTTC. Its translation is CASSPRGRTYEQYF.

The count of this clonotype is one. The chain links TRBV20-1 to TRBJ1-3; D is unresolved. There are 13 residues in the CDR3. V lost 1 base and J lost 2, with 6 bases in between. Germline V gene sequence: CDR1 DFQATT, CDR2 SNEGSKA (reference sequence). The CDR3 DNA sequence: TGCAGTGCTAGAGGGTCCCCTGGAAACACCATATATTTT. Amino acid sequence: CSARGSPGNTIYF.

The V gene is TRBV29-1, the J gene TRBJ2-1; 7 nucleotides match TRBD1. The CDR3 totals 12 residues. Germline V gene lookup returns CDR1 SQVTM and CDR2 ANQGSEA. V trimming: 8 bases; J trimming: 4 bases; junction bases outside the gene matches: 5. The CDR3 protein is CSIRDSYNEQFF. The CDR3 nucleotides are TGCAGCATTAGGGACAGTTACAATGAGCAGTTCTTC.

This chain links TRBV7-2 with TRBJ2-1; D gene unclear. Trimming cost V 8 bases and J 0 bases, with 11 bases left between them. Germline lookup yields CDR1 SGHTA and CDR2 FQGNSA. The CDR3 sequence is 14 residues long. The CDR3 region has the DNA TGTGCCAGCTCTTTCATTGGCTCCTACAATGAGCAGTTCTTC. This encodes CASSFIGSYNEQFF.

The CDR3 bases are TGCAGCGTTGAGACTAGCGGGAGGGCCGTGGACAATGAGCAGTTCTTC. This gives the protein CSVETSGRAVDNEQFF. This chain joins TRBV29-1 and TRBJ2-1; TRBD2 aligns across 14 bases. The trim removed 3 bases at V and 5 bases at J, leaving 6 bases unmatched. The CDR3 extends over 16 amino acids. Looked up from germline, CDR1 is SQVTM and CDR2 is ANQGSEA.

This chain links TRBV2 with TRBJ2-5; 8 bases map to TRBD2. J gave up 3 bases and V 6 bases, and 9 bases lay outside the gene matches. CDR1 is SNHLY, CDR2 FYNNEI, per germline. The CDR3 length is 15 residues. The CDR3 region is CASRPALLAEETQYF. The CDR3 DNA is TGTGCCAGCAGACCCGCTTTACTAGCGGAAGAGACCCAGTACTTC.

The chain combines TRBV28 with TRBJ2-5, with D maybe TRBD2 (6 bases). The J call may not be correct, given that the DNA end is closer to TRBJ2-1. CDR1 is MDHEN and CDR2 is SYDVKM in the germline V gene. The CDR3 contains 15 residues. The CDR3 loop is CASSLRGSGQETQFF. CDR3 in DNA: TGTGCCAGCAGTCTTCGAGGTAGCGGCCAAGAGACCCAGTTCTTC.